Below are 23 T cell receptor beta chains sequenced from a single sample in a study of blood T cell repertoires in COVID-19. The data were produced by immunoSEQ multiplex PCR, yet TCRdb's version contains in-frame clones alone and is incomplete. Altogether roughly 120,000 clones are present, approximately 87% being singletons, with the ten largest covering about 2.1%. Input material: peripheral blood. These receptors were taken from a man in his thirties or forties with acute or convalescent COVID-19.

This chain links TRBV9 with TRBJ2-1; the match to TRBD2 covers 12 bases. From germline, CDR1 is SGDLS and CDR2 YYNGEE. V lost 2 bases, J lost 8 bases, and 5 bases stayed unmatched. The CDR3 totals 15 residues. The CDR3 DNA is TGTGCCAGCAGCGTCACTAGCGGGAGGCAGGATGAGCAGTTCTTC. This codes for CASSVTSGRQDEQFF.

V and J are TRBV12-3 or TRBV12-4 and TRBJ1-6; perhaps TRBD1 as D (6 bases). This CDR3 contains 13 residues. Trimming cost V 10 bases and J 8 bases, with 15 bases left between them. The chain's CDR3 is CATKGGSDSPLHF. In DNA form, the CDR3 reads TGTGCCACCAAGGGGGGGAGCGATTCACCCCTCCACTTT.

This chain uses TRBV7-2 with TRBJ2-2; D is ambiguous. The V gene's germline CDR1 is SGHTA and CDR2 FQGNSA. CDR3 size: 15 residues. V shed 1 base and J shed 0 bases, with 6 bases lying between them. For the CDR3, the DNA is TGTGCCAGCAGCTTAGGGAGAACGAACACCGGGGAGCTGTTTTTT. The encoded protein is CASSLGRTNTGELFF.

The gene calls are TRBV7-6 and TRBJ2-3; TRBD2 matches 9 bases. Looked up from germline, CDR1 is SGHVS and CDR2 is FNYEAQ. J lost 0 bases, V lost 2 bases, and 6 bases had no gene match. This CDR3 has 17 amino acids. Here the CDR3 reads CASSLKGLAGSTDTQYF. CDR3 sequence (DNA): TGTGCCAGCAGCTTAAAGGGTCTAGCGGGAAGCACAGATACGCAGTATTTT.

The chain combines TRBV7-9 with TRBJ2-2; TRBD2 agrees at 13 bases. The germline gives CDR1 SEHNR, CDR2 FQNEAQ (reference sequence). With V trimmed by 5 bases and J by 4 bases, 10 bases remained unmatched. CDR3 length: 18 residues. CDR3 DNA: TGTGCCAGCAGCCCCCGCGGGACTAGCGGGGTCCGCACCGGGGAGCTGTTTTTT. Its protein product is CASSPRGTSGVRTGELFF. The complete variable domain, with remaining parts taken from reference TRBV7-9 and TRBJ2-2, reads DTGVSQNPRHKITKRGQNVTFRCDPISEHNRLYWYRQTLGQGPEFLTYFQNEAQLEKSRLLSDRFSAERPKGSFSTLEIQRTEQGDSAMYLCASSPRGTSGVRTGELFFGEGSRLTVL.

V is TRBV11-2 and J is TRBJ2-5, with D unresolved. CDR3 size: 14 residues. Germline assignment: CDR1 SGHAT and CDR2 FQNNGV. V dropped 3 bases and J dropped 0 bases, with 8 bases sitting between them. CDR3 nucleotides: TGTGCCAGCAGCTTGATGGCAGACCAAGAGACCCAGTACTTC. It translates to CASSLMADQETQYF.

J is TRBJ1-6 and V is TRBV7-9; D may be TRBD1 (6 bases). From germline, CDR1 is SEHNR and CDR2 FQNEAQ (reference sequence). The CDR3 has 15 residues. Trimming cost V 3 bases and J 9 bases, with 15 bases left between them. The CDR3 spells CASSFTQGDFSPLHF. CDR3 in DNA: TGTGCCAGCAGCTTCACACAGGGAGACTTTTCACCCCTCCACTTT.

The chain employs TRBV11-3 and TRBJ2-2, with TRBD2 matching over 10 bases. CDR3 length equals 20 residues. The germline gives CDR1 SGHNT, CDR2 YENEEA. V dropped 5 bases and J dropped 2; count of bases not matched to a gene: 17. In DNA form, the CDR3 reads TGTGCCAGCAGCCCTGGGGCTAGCGGGAGTGTACGGCAAAACACCGGGGAGCTGTTTTTT. Amino acid sequence: CASSPGASGSVRQNTGELFF. The whole variable domain, remainder taken from reference TRBV11-3 and TRBJ2-2, is EAGVVQSPRYKIIEKKQPVAFWCNPISGHNTLYWYLQNLGQGPELLIRYENEEAVDDSQLPKDRFSAERLKGVDSTLKIQPAELGDSAVYLCASSPGASGSVRQNTGELFFGEGSRLTVL.

This rearrangement joins TRBV19 to TRBJ2-3; no clear D gene. The CDR3 totals 14 residues. Germline lookup yields CDR1 LNHDA and CDR2 SQIVND (reference sequence). Deletions cut 3 bases from V and 2 bases from J, with 9 bases between. The CDR3 DNA is TGTGCCAGTAGTATTGAACGACACACAGATACGCAGTATTTT. It translates to CASSIERHTDTQYF.

The chain joins TRBV2 to TRBJ1-4; weak D call: TRBD1 (6 bases). The CDR3 extends over 15 amino acids. Germline V lookup: CDR1 SNHLY, CDR2 FYNNEI. V lost 10 bases to trimming and J lost 5 bases, with 20 bases between them. The CDR3 reads CAINWLDRLNEKLFF. CDR3 DNA: TGTGCCATCAATTGGCTGGACAGATTAAATGAAAAACTGTTTTTT.

V is TRBV19 and J is TRBJ1-4; a possible D gene is TRBD1 (5 bases). This CDR3 is built from 16 residues. CDR1 is LNHDA and CDR2 is SQIVND in the germline V gene (reference sequence). V gave up 6 bases and J gave up 0 bases, with 14 bases separating them. The CDR3 spells CASRPGLGATNEKLFF. Written as DNA, the CDR3 is TGTGCCAGTAGGCCGGGACTGGGAGCAACTAATGAAAAACTGTTTTTT. The whole variable domain, remainder taken from reference TRBV19 and TRBJ1-4, is DGGITQSPKYLFRKEGQNVTLSCEQNLNHDAMYWYRQDPGQGLRLIYYSQIVNDFQKGDIAEGYSVSREKKESFPLTVTSAQKNPTAFYLCASRPGLGATNEKLFFGSGTQLSVL.

The chain recombines TRBV29-1 with TRBJ1-2, with a possible D match to TRBD1 (6 bases). V was cut by 5 bases and J by 3 bases, with 16 bases left in between. The CDR3 contains 14 residues. Germline V gene lookup returns CDR1 SQVTM and CDR2 ANQGSEA. CDR3 bases: TGCAGCGTTTCCGGCAGGACAGAGCACTATGGCTACACCTTC. Residues: CSVSGRTEHYGYTF.

The rearrangement links TRBV19 to TRBJ2-7, with 9 bases lining up with TRBD2. The CDR3 extends over 15 amino acids. From germline, CDR1 is LNHDA and CDR2 SQIVND (reference sequence). Germline trimming cut 5 bases from V and 2 bases from J; bases unmatched to any gene: 7. The CDR3 sequence: CASSSRLAEPYEQYF. The CDR3, as DNA: TGTGCCAGTAGTTCCCGACTAGCGGAGCCCTACGAGCAGTACTTC.

The chain carries TRBV6-5 and TRBJ1-2; D is unresolved. Deletions cut 3 bases from V and 2 bases from J, with 16 bases between. The germline V gene encodes CDR1 MNHEY and CDR2 SVGAGI. The CDR3 contains 16 residues. CDR3 protein: CASSYALGGENYGYTF. The CDR3 DNA reads TGTGCCAGCAGTTATGCCCTGGGCGGGGAGAACTATGGCTACACCTTC.

In its sample, this clone was seen a few times. The rearrangement joins TRBV7-6 to TRBJ2-6; D unresolved. Trimming shortened V by 1 base and J by 0 bases, and 4 bases separated the two germline ends. Germline V lookup: CDR1 SGHVS, CDR2 FNYEAQ. This CDR3 spans 15 amino acids. The CDR3 here is CASSLGSSGANVLTF. As DNA, the CDR3 is TGTGCCAGCAGCTTAGGCAGCTCTGGGGCCAACGTCCTGACTTTC. The full variable domain, with the rest looked up from reference TRBV7-6 and TRBJ2-6, is GAGVSQSPRYKVTKRGQDVALRCDPISGHVSLYWYRQALGQGPEFLTYFNYEAQQDKSGLPNDRFSAERPEGSISTLTIQRTEQRDSAMYRCASSLGSSGANVLTFGAGSRLTVL.

The rearrangement links TRBV5-5 to TRBJ2-3; 8 bases line up with TRBD2. CDR1 is SGHKS, CDR2 YYEKEE, per germline (reference sequence). The V segment lost 4 bases and the J segment 2 bases; nucleotides outside the gene matches: 9. This CDR3 contains 16 residues. CDR3 nucleotide sequence: TGTGCCAGCAGCCGGGGGGGTGGCGGCGCCACAGATACGCAGTATTTT. The encoded protein is CASSRGGGGATDTQYF. Variable domain in full (rest from reference TRBV5-5 and TRBJ2-3): DAGVTQSPTHLIKTRGQQVTLRCSPISGHKSVSWYQQVLGQGPQFIFQYYEKEERGRGNFPDRFSARQFPNYSSELNVNALLLGDSALYLCASSRGGGGATDTQYFGPGTRLTVL.

In this sample, this clone turned up a few times. This chain uses TRBV3-1 (or the pseudogene TRBV3-2) with TRBJ2-2; 7 nucleotides line up with TRBD2. V lost 0 bases and J lost 4; bases outside the gene matches: 8. The CDR3 contains 17 residues. Germline V gene sequence: CDR1 LGHDT, CDR2 YNNKEL (reference sequence). CDR3: CASSQDRWGGSTGELFF. The CDR3 DNA sequence: TGTGCCAGCAGCCAAGATCGCTGGGGGGGGTCCACCGGGGAGCTGTTTTTT.

The rearrangement links TRBV21-1 to TRBJ2-4; the D call in the table, TRBD1, was not verified against the DNA. TRBV21-1 is a pseudogene segment. The CDR3 is 13 residues long. CDR3 in amino acids: CASRTGEVDIQYF. CDR3 DNA sequence: TGTGCCAGCAGGACAGGGGAGGTGGACATTCAGTACTTC.

The rearrangement links TRBV9 to TRBJ1-2; D not resolved. The CDR3 extends over 15 amino acids. Germline V gene lookup returns CDR1 SGDLS and CDR2 YYNGEE. V lost 2 bases to trimming and J lost 6 bases, with 17 bases between them. In DNA form, the CDR3 reads TGTGCCAGCAGCGTGGCCCCCCTTCTTACAGATGGCTACACCTTC. The encoded protein is CASSVAPLLTDGYTF.

J is TRBJ2-3 and V is TRBV3-1 (or the pseudogene TRBV3-2); TRBD2 matches 11 bases. V gave up 1 base and J gave up 7 bases; unmatched junction bases: 7. Germline-derived CDR1 and CDR2 are LGHDT and YNNKEL (reference sequence). The CDR3 covers 16 residues. DNA of the CDR3: TGTGCCAGCAGCCAAGGGCTCGCTAGCGGGGGGTATACGCAGTATTTT. This sequence encodes CASSQGLASGGYTQYF.

The CDR3 DNA reads TGTGCCAGCAGCGACGGACTAGCGGTAATCACAGATACGCAGTATTTT. Protein product: CASSDGLAVITDTQYF. The chain employs TRBV9 and TRBJ2-3; 10 nucleotides line up with TRBD2. CDR3 length: 16 residues. Germline CDR1 reads SGDLS; CDR2 reads YYNGEE. V was pared by 3 bases and J by 2 bases, with 6 bases of the junction left unmatched.

This clone was detected once. J is TRBJ1-1 and V is TRBV18, with 7 bases lining up with TRBD1. The V segment lost 1 base and the J segment 7 bases; nucleotides outside the gene matches: 9. CDR1 KGHSH and CDR2 LQKENI come from the germline V gene. This CDR3 spans 15 amino acids. The CDR3 nucleotides read TGTGCCAGCTCACCACTACCCCGACAGGGCGATGAAGCTTTCTTT. Amino acids: CASSPLPRQGDEAFF.

V is TRBV9 and J is TRBJ2-2; a weak D match, TRBD2 (6 bases). V lost 4 bases and J 7 bases, leaving 20 bases between the germline ends. Germline V gene sequence: CDR1 SGDLS, CDR2 YYNGEE. The length of the CDR3 is 16 residues. The CDR3 coding sequence is TGTGCCAGCAGCTACCTGACGGGAGAGGCGGTCGGGGAGCTGTTTTTT. Translated, it gives CASSYLTGEAVGELFF.